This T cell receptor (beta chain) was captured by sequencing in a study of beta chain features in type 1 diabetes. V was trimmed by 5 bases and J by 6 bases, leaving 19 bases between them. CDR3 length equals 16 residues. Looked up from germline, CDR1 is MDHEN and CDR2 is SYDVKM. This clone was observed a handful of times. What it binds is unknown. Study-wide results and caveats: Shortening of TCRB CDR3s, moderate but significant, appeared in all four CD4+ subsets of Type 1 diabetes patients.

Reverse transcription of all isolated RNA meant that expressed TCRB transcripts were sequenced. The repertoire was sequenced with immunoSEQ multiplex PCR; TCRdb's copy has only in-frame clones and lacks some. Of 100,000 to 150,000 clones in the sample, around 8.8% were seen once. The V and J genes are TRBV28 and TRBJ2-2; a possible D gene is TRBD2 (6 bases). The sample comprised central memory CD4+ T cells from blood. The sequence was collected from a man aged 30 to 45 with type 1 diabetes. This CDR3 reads CASSTPSVPGAGELFF. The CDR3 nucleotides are TGTGCCAGCAGTACCCCGTCGGTGCCGGGGGCCGGGGAGCTGTTTTTT.